These 23 T cell receptor beta chains came from one sample sequenced in a study of T cells after yellow fever vaccination. MiXCR, run by TCRdb on the 5' RACE reads, gives a single entry per CDR3 protein. This sample has about 260,000 distinct CDR3 sequences, with 10% to 15% found just once. Sequencing used CD4+ T cells sorted from PBMCs, obtained 45 days after the yellow fever booster vaccination. The receptors here all came from a man under 40 who received the YFV17D yellow fever vaccine.

This clonotype was counted a few times. The V gene is TRBV6-5, the J gene TRBJ2-7, with 11 positions matching TRBD2. This CDR3 has 15 amino acids. In germline, CDR1 is MNHEY, CDR2 SVGAGI. The trim removed 0 bases at V and 6 bases at J, leaving 4 bases unmatched. This CDR3 is CASSYSSGRAGEQYF. The CDR3 DNA reads TGTGCCAGCAGTTACTCTAGCGGGAGGGCCGGCGAGCAGTACTTC.

The genes are TRBV27 and TRBJ1-5; tentative D call: TRBD1 (5 bases). The germline gives CDR1 MNHEY, CDR2 SMNVEV (reference sequence). Trimming stripped 6 bases from V and 6 bases from J, with 18 bases between. The CDR3 spans 15 residues. CDR3 sequence (DNA): TGTGCCAGCAGCTCCAAACCGGGGAGGGGTCAGCCCCAGCATTTT. It codes for CASSSKPGRGQPQHF.

This clonotype was counted between two and nine times. The chain uses TRBV27 and TRBJ2-3; 10 bases agree with TRBD2. The CDR3 length is 17 residues. The V segment lost 3 bases and the J segment 5 bases; nucleotides outside the gene matches: 11. Germline CDR1 and CDR2: MNHEY and SMNVEV (reference sequence). CDR3 bases: TGTGCCAGCAGTTTGCGGGGGGGGAGACTAGCGGGAGATACGCAGTATTTT. Protein sequence: CASSLRGGRLAGDTQYF.

This chain connects TRBV6-5 to TRBJ1-1; D is ambiguous. The V gene lost 2 bases and the J gene lost 4 bases, with 14 bases spanning the gap. The CDR3 has 15 residues. From germline, CDR1 is MNHEY and CDR2 SVGAGI. Here the CDR3 DNA reads TGTGCCAGCAGTTACCACCGAAGTGCAAGCACTGAAGCTTTCTTT. Its translation is CASSYHRSASTEAFF.

This clonotype showed up just a few times. This chain joins TRBV10-3 and TRBJ2-1, with TRBD1 as a possible D gene (6 bases). This CDR3 is 14 amino acids long. With 5 bases removed from V and 4 bases from J, the gap between germline ends came to 12 bases. Per the germline V gene, CDR1 is ENHRY and CDR2 is SYGVKD. The CDR3 nucleotides read TGTGCCATCAGTAATACACAGGGATACAATGAGCAGTTCTTC. Translation: CAISNTQGYNEQFF.

The chain has TRBV3-1 and TRBJ2-3; the match to TRBD2 covers 8 bases. The V gene's germline CDR1 is LGHDT and CDR2 YNNKEL (reference sequence). This CDR3 has 15 residues. Germline trimming cut 6 bases from V and 6 bases from J; bases unmatched to any gene: 11. The CDR3: CASRGSGSLADTQYF. As DNA, the CDR3 is TGTGCCAGCAGGGGCAGCGGGAGTCTTGCGGATACGCAGTATTTT.

The rearrangement uses TRBV19 and TRBJ2-3; D remains ambiguous. Germline V lookup: CDR1 LNHDA, CDR2 SQIVND (reference sequence). CDR3 length equals 11 residues. The ends were cut back, 1 base at V and 8 bases at J, with 4 bases in the middle. The CDR3 nucleotides are TGTGCCAGTAGTATAGGTCGTACGCAGTATTTT. It translates to CASSIGRTQYF.

This clonotype was detected only a few times. This chain connects TRBV7-2 to TRBJ2-1, with 11 bases lining up with TRBD1. The V segment lost 1 base and the J segment 6 bases; nucleotides outside the gene matches: 5. The germline CDR1 and CDR2 sequences are SGHTA and FQGNSA. The CDR3 is 16 amino acids. CDR3 coding DNA: TGTGCCAGCAGCTTAGTGCTAGGACAGGGGGCCAATGAGCAGTTCTTC. It specifies CASSLVLGQGANEQFF.

This clonotype has just a few counts. The chain has TRBV5-1 and TRBJ2-7, with D uncertain. The V gene lost 1 base and the J gene lost 8 bases, with 22 bases spanning the gap. The length of the CDR3 is 16 residues. Looked up from germline, CDR1 is SGHRS and CDR2 is YFSETQ. CDR3 bases: TGCGCCAGCAGCTTGATCGGTACGGGTGGGCAGCTGAAGCAGTACTTC. It specifies CASSLIGTGGQLKQYF.

There are a few counts of this clonotype. The chain has TRBV5-1 and TRBJ2-7; D might be TRBD1 or TRBD2, each matching 5 bases. The CDR3 length is 14 residues. The germline V gene encodes CDR1 SGHRS and CDR2 YFSETQ. The V gene lost 0 bases and the J gene lost 4 bases, with 11 bases spanning the gap. Here the CDR3 DNA reads TGCGCCAGCAGCTTGGTTGGGGGAGATTACGAGCAGTACTTC. Protein product: CASSLVGGDYEQYF. Looking up the rest from reference TRBV5-1 and TRBJ2-7 gives the full variable domain: KAGVTQTPRYLIKTRGQQVTLSCSPISGHRSVSWYQQTPGQGLQFLFEYFSETQRNKGNFPGRFSGRQFSNSRSEMNVSTLELGDSALYLCASSLVGGDYEQYFGPGTRLTVT.

This clonotype turned up a few times. The J gene is TRBJ1-2, the V gene TRBV7-2; D not certain. The CDR3 is 12 amino acids. V was cut by 3 bases and J by 6 bases, with 8 bases left in between. Germline V CDR1 and CDR2: SGHTA, FQGNSA. CDR3 in DNA: TGTGCCAGCAGCTTCTCCGGGAATGGCTACACCTTC. This encodes CASSFSGNGYTF.

V gene TRBV11-2 combines with J gene TRBJ2-1; TRBD2 agrees at 14 bases. Germline values: CDR1 SGHAT, CDR2 FQNNGV. V lost 6 bases and J lost 2; bases outside the gene matches: 9. The CDR3 is made up of 18 amino acids. CDR3 loop: CASSTGTTSGRAYNEQFF. CDR3 nucleotide sequence: TGTGCCAGCAGTACAGGGACGACTAGCGGGAGGGCCTACAATGAGCAGTTCTTC.

This clonotype came up many times. The chain links TRBV20-1 to TRBJ2-7; the D is unclear. Germline V gene data show CDR1 as DFQATT and CDR2 as SNEGSKA (reference sequence). The CDR3 spans 11 residues. V lost 6 bases to trimming and J lost 4 bases, with 10 bases between them. The CDR3 loop is CSARSKYEQYF. CDR3 coding DNA: TGCAGTGCCAGATCTAAGTACGAGCAGTACTTC.

This clonotype has a handful of counts. The chain carries TRBV7-2 and TRBJ2-5, with D perhaps matching TRBD1 or TRBD2 (5 bases each). The length of the CDR3 is 16 residues. V lost 5 bases and J lost 4, with 20 bases in between. CDR1 is SGHTA and CDR2 is FQGNSA in the germline V gene. The CDR3 is CASSILGVRVTETQYF. CDR3 nucleotide sequence: TGTGCCAGCAGCATCTTGGGAGTCAGGGTAACAGAGACCCAGTACTTC.

This clonotype occurred many times. The rearrangement uses TRBV29-1 and TRBJ2-5, with D perhaps matching TRBD2 (6 bases). The V gene's germline CDR1 is SQVTM and CDR2 ANQGSEA. Between the trimmed V and J ends, which lost 4 bases and 2 bases, there was a span of 14 bases. The CDR3 loop spans 14 amino acids. The CDR3 region has the DNA TGCAGCGTTGTCCCTGCGGGACTTCAAGAGACCCAGTACTTC. It translates to CSVVPAGLQETQYF. Full variable domain (rest looked up from reference TRBV29-1 and TRBJ2-5): SAVISQKPSRDICQRGTSLTIQCQVDSQVTMMFWYRQQPGQSLTLIATANQGSEATYESGFVIDKFPISRPNLTFSTLTVSNMSPEDSSIYLCSVVPAGLQETQYFGPGTRLLVL.

This clonotype was seen a few times. The CDR3 sequence: CASSLPDPQLQYF. CDR3 sequence (DNA): TGTGCCAGCAGCTTACCCGACCCGCAGTTGCAGTACTTC. V and J are TRBV7-9 and TRBJ2-5, with unresolved D. The CDR3 is 13 amino acids. The V gene lost 2 bases and the J gene lost 11 bases, with 15 bases spanning the gap. Germline lookup yields CDR1 SEHNR and CDR2 FQNEAQ (reference sequence).

A few counts support this clonotype. This rearrangement joins TRBV28 to TRBJ2-7; possible D gene TRBD2, 5 bases. The CDR3 runs to 15 residues. Germline V CDR1 and CDR2: MDHEN, SYDVKM. V was cut by 5 bases and J by 0 bases, with 14 bases left in between. In DNA, the CDR3 is TGTGCCAGCAGTCGATTGACGGGGAGCTCCTACGAGCAGTACTTC. Residues: CASSRLTGSSYEQYF.

There are many counts of this clonotype. The rearrangement links TRBV20-1 to TRBJ1-4, with D hard to call. Trimming took 5 bases from V and 4 from J, leaving 17 bases between them. The CDR3 runs 15 residues. Germline V gene lookup returns CDR1 DFQATT and CDR2 SNEGSKA (reference sequence). CDR3 DNA sequence: TGCAGTGCTGCCGGAGGAGGAGGGTATAATGAAAAACTGTTTTTT. Its protein product is CSAAGGGGYNEKLFF.

Only a few counts were recorded for this clonotype. V usage is TRBV27 and J usage is TRBJ2-2; 9 bases align to TRBD1. Germline V gene lookup returns CDR1 MNHEY and CDR2 SMNVEV (reference sequence). This CDR3 has 15 amino acids. Losses at the gene ends were 6 bases for V and 8 bases for J; bases not matched to a gene: 10. DNA for the CDR3: TGTGCCAGCAGATTCGGGGACAGGGTAACGGGGGAGCTGTTTTTT. It is translated as CASRFGDRVTGELFF.

The V and J genes are TRBV12-3 or TRBV12-4 and TRBJ2-1; TRBD2 matches 13 bases. The V gene end was trimmed by 6 bases and the J gene end by 8 bases; junction bases not matched to a gene: 7. The CDR3 sequence is 15 residues long. In DNA form, the CDR3 reads TGTGCCAGCAGAATGGGACTAGCGGGACGATATGAGCAGTTCTTC. The encoded protein is CASRMGLAGRYEQFF.

This sequence joins TRBV14 and TRBJ2-7; 9 bases fit TRBD2. Germline V gene sequence: CDR1 SGHDN, CDR2 FVKESK. The CDR3 is 14 residues long. The ends lost 1 base at V and 3 bases at J; junction bases unmatched: 1. The CDR3 reads CASSQGGRVYEQYF. CDR3 nucleotides: TGTGCCAGCAGCCAAGGCGGGAGGGTCTACGAGCAGTACTTC.

This clonotype has more than one count but fewer than ten. V and J are TRBV7-8 and TRBJ2-1; TRBD2 agrees at 8 bases. CDR1 is SGHVS, CDR2 FQNEAQ, per germline. The CDR3 is 16 residues long. J lost 4 bases, V lost 7 bases, and 12 bases had no gene match. The CDR3: CASTPPRGGRYNEQFF. DNA for the CDR3: TGTGCCAGCACTCCCCCCAGGGGCGGGAGGTACAATGAGCAGTTCTTC.

The genes are TRBV5-6 and TRBJ2-3, with D perhaps TRBD1 (6 bases). CDR1 SGHDT and CDR2 YYEEEE come from the germline V gene. Between the trimmed V and J ends, which lost 1 base and 3 bases, there was a span of 15 bases. This CDR3 has 16 amino acids. DNA of the CDR3: TGTGCCAGCAGCTTGTCGTTGTACAGGGAGACAGATACGCAGTATTTT. Protein: CASSLSLYRETDTQYF.